This T cell receptor (beta chain) was sequenced for a study of control samples from healthy donors and cancer patients. Here immunoSEQ multiplex PCR was the method, and the copy in TCRdb shows in-frame clones only, minus some. The repertoire holds about 82,000 clones, with roughly 90% as singletons. Germline assignment: CDR1 MNHNS and CDR2 SASEGT. With V trimmed by 1 base and J by 2 bases, 4 bases remained unmatched. CDR3 length: 15 amino acids. The TCR sequence derives from a man between 45 and 60 years old in good health. The V gene is TRBV6-1, the J gene TRBJ1-2, with 7 bases identical to TRBD1. The sample was blood. Here the CDR3 reads CASSEGWGQNYGYTF. Written as DNA, the CDR3 is TGTGCCAGCAGTGAAGGATGGGGACAGAACTATGGCTACACCTTC.